This is a list of T cell receptor beta chains from one sample in a study of blood T cell repertoires in COVID-19. TCRdb's copy holds only in-frame clones and misses some; the assay was immunoSEQ multiplex PCR. The sample gives 300,000 to 500,000 clones, roughly 88% of which show up once; 0.9% to 1% is in the top ten. Sequencing was performed on PBMCs or T cells enriched from blood (not recorded which). These receptors came from a woman in her 30s with acute COVID-19. Each CDR3 is given with its conserved first and last residue. The D gene is left open where the match is weak. Not all rows give a size; the values are once, few, many and, for expanded clones, a class.

V gene: TRBV7-2; clone size: .; J gene: TRBJ1-2; D gene: .; CDR3 DNA: TGTGCCAGCAGCTTACAGGGCACGGGCTACACCTTC; CDR3 protein: CASSLQGTGYTF
V gene: TRBV3-1/TRBV3-2; clone size: .; J gene: TRBJ2-7; D gene: TRBD1; CDR3 DNA: TGTGCCAGCAGCCGCGGACAGGCGCAGTACTTC; CDR3 protein: CASSRGQAQYF
V gene: TRBV7-3; clone size: once; J gene: TRBJ1-1; D gene: .; CDR3 DNA: TGTGCCAGCAGCTTAACGGGCAGACCGGTAACTGAAGCTTTCTTT; CDR3 protein: CASSLTGRPVTEAFF
V gene: TRBV5-1; clone size: .; J gene: TRBJ1-2; D gene: .; CDR3 DNA: TGCGCCAGCAGCTTGGTGGGTCCGCAGGGAAGGAACTATGGCTACACTTTC; CDR3 protein: CASSLVGPQGRNYGYTF
V gene: TRBV2; clone size: .; J gene: TRBJ1-1; D gene: .; CDR3 DNA: TGTGCCAGCAGCGAGACAGGTACAGTGACTGAAGCTTTCTTT; CDR3 protein: CASSETGTVTEAFF
V gene: TRBV13; clone size: few; J gene: TRBJ2-1; D gene: TRBD1; CDR3 DNA: TGTGCCAGCAGACCAAGACAGGGTTGGGACAATGAGCAGTTCTTC; CDR3 protein: CASRPRQGWDNEQFF
V gene: TRBV19; clone size: .; J gene: TRBJ2-2; D gene: TRBD1; CDR3 DNA: TGTGCCAGTAGTATAGGCGGACAGGGTGCGTTTCGGGACACCGGGGAGCTGTTTTTT; CDR3 protein: CASSIGGQGAFRDTGELFF
V gene: TRBV18; clone size: few; J gene: TRBJ1-1; D gene: TRBD1; CDR3 DNA: TGTGCCAGCTCTCCGAGGGACAGGGGAAACAGTGCTGAAGCTTTCTTT; CDR3 protein: CASSPRDRGNSAEAFF
V gene: TRBV3-1/TRBV3-2; clone size: .; J gene: TRBJ1-5; D gene: .; CDR3 DNA: TGTGCCAGCAGTGAAGGGAGGGATCAGCCCCAGCATTTT; CDR3 protein: CASSEGRDQPQHF
V gene: TRBV19; clone size: .; J gene: TRBJ2-1; D gene: .; CDR3 DNA: TGTGCCAGTAGTATAGGCCAGGGCTATGAGCAGTTCTTC; CDR3 protein: CASSIGQGYEQFF
V gene: TRBV30; clone size: .; J gene: TRBJ1-4; D gene: .; CDR3 DNA: TGTGCCTGGAGTGTAAGGGGAGAAAAACTGTTTTTT; CDR3 protein: CAWSVRGEKLFF
V gene: TRBV7-2; clone size: few; J gene: TRBJ1-4; D gene: TRBD1; CDR3 DNA: TGTGCCAGCAGCCGTCGACAGGGACTAACTAATGAAAAACTGTTTTTT; CDR3 protein: CASSRRQGLTNEKLFF
V gene: TRBV19; clone size: .; J gene: TRBJ1-5; D gene: .; CDR3 DNA: TGTGCCAGTAGCGCGCCCATTAGCAATCAGCCCCAGCATTTT; CDR3 protein: CASSAPISNQPQHF
V gene: TRBV15; clone size: .; J gene: TRBJ1-2; D gene: TRBD1; CDR3 DNA: TGTGCCACCAGCAGAGATCCCGGACAGGTATCATATGGCTACACCTTC; CDR3 protein: CATSRDPGQVSYGYTF
V gene: TRBV24-1; clone size: .; J gene: TRBJ1-4; D gene: TRBD1; CDR3 DNA: TGTGCCACCAGTGATCCCCGACAGGGAACTAATGAAAAACTGTTTTTT; CDR3 protein: CATSDPRQGTNEKLFF
V gene: TRBV2; clone size: once; J gene: TRBJ2-5; D gene: TRBD2; CDR3 DNA: TGTGCCAGCAGTGAGGGACTAGCCAGGACGGAGACCCAGTACTTC; CDR3 protein: CASSEGLARTETQYF
V gene: TRBV5-1; clone size: .; J gene: TRBJ1-5; D gene: .; CDR3 DNA: TGCGCCAGCAGCTTGGAACAGGGACCGAATCAGCCCCAGCATTTT; CDR3 protein: CASSLEQGPNQPQHF
V gene: TRBV7-2; clone size: .; J gene: TRBJ1-6; D gene: TRBD1; CDR3 DNA: TGTGCCAGCAGCCCGTCACCGGACAGGGTCTCACCCCTCCACTTT; CDR3 protein: CASSPSPDRVSPLHF
V gene: TRBV7-2; clone size: .; J gene: TRBJ1-5; D gene: .; CDR3 DNA: TGTGCCAGCAGCTCTCCTAATCAGCCCCAGCATTTT; CDR3 protein: CASSSPNQPQHF
V gene: TRBV6-4; clone size: .; J gene: TRBJ1-2; D gene: .; CDR3 DNA: TGTGCCAGCAGGGCTCTATCTTCCCCCGGGGGCTACACCTTC; CDR3 protein: CASRALSSPGGYTF
V gene: TRBV2; clone size: .; J gene: TRBJ2-1; D gene: .; CDR3 DNA: TGTGCCAGCAGTTTCTCGGGCAATGAGCAGTTCTTC; CDR3 protein: CASSFSGNEQFF
V gene: TRBV10-2; clone size: .; J gene: TRBJ1-3; D gene: .; CDR3 DNA: TGCGCCAGCCTGGCACAGGTCGGAAACACCATATATTTT; CDR3 protein: CASLAQVGNTIYF
V gene: TRBV20-1; clone size: .; J gene: TRBJ1-1; D gene: .; CDR3 DNA: TGCAGTGTCCCGGGGAACACTGAAGCTTTCTTT; CDR3 protein: CSVPGNTEAFF
V gene: TRBV2; clone size: .; J gene: TRBJ1-2; D gene: .; CDR3 DNA: TGTGCCAGCAGTGAAACCCAGGGACTGGCGACCTATGGCTACACCTTC; CDR3 protein: CASSETQGLATYGYTF
V gene: TRBV7-9; clone size: .; J gene: TRBJ2-5; D gene: .; CDR3 DNA: TGTGCCAGCAGCTTACGTCAGGGGCAAGAGACCCAGTACTTC; CDR3 protein: CASSLRQGQETQYF
V gene: TRBV30; clone size: .; J gene: TRBJ2-2; D gene: .; CDR3 DNA: TGTGCCTGGAGTCGACACCGCCTGAACACCGGGGAGCTGTTTTTT; CDR3 protein: CAWSRHRLNTGELFF
V gene: TRBV5-6; clone size: .; J gene: TRBJ2-3; D gene: .; CDR3 DNA: TGTGCCAGCAGCTTGTGGGGCCACACAGATACGCAGTATTTT; CDR3 protein: CASSLWGHTDTQYF
V gene: TRBV9; clone size: .; J gene: TRBJ2-7; D gene: TRBD1; CDR3 DNA: TGTGCCAGCAGCGTAGGGGACAGGGGGTACGAGCAGTACTTC; CDR3 protein: CASSVGDRGYEQYF
V gene: TRBV6-2/TRBV6-3; clone size: .; J gene: TRBJ1-5; D gene: .; CDR3 DNA: TGTGCCAGCAGTTACCCCCTTGGGGCAGGGCCTCTTAGCAATCAGCCCCAGCATTTT; CDR3 protein: CASSYPLGAGPLSNQPQHF
V gene: TRBV19; clone size: .; J gene: TRBJ2-7; D gene: TRBD2; CDR3 DNA: TGTGCCAGTAGTTCCCGTAGGGGTAGCGGGTTCTCCTACGAGCAGTACTTC; CDR3 protein: CASSSRRGSGFSYEQYF
V gene: TRBV19; clone size: .; J gene: TRBJ2-7; D gene: .; CDR3 DNA: TGTGCCAGTAGTTACTATCGAGGTGCCGAGCAGTACTTC; CDR3 protein: CASSYYRGAEQYF
V gene: TRBV12-5; clone size: .; J gene: TRBJ2-1; D gene: .; CDR3 DNA: TGTGCTAGTGGTTTAGGGCAGGGCAATGAGCAGTTCTTC; CDR3 protein: CASGLGQGNEQFF
V gene: TRBV15; clone size: .; J gene: TRBJ1-1; D gene: TRBD1; CDR3 DNA: TGTGCCACCAGCAGCGACAGGGTAGGTGGGGTCTTT; CDR3 protein: CATSSDRVGGVF
V gene: TRBV7-9; clone size: .; J gene: TRBJ2-3; D gene: .; CDR3 DNA: TGTGCCAGCAGCGGCTACAGGGGGGGTATCGATACGCAGTATTTT; CDR3 protein: CASSGYRGGIDTQYF
V gene: TRBV27; clone size: .; J gene: TRBJ2-7; D gene: TRBD1; CDR3 DNA: TGTGCCAGCAGTCCCCTCGGGGAGAGGGGGCCCTACGAGCAGTACTTC; CDR3 protein: CASSPLGERGPYEQYF
V gene: TRBV27; clone size: .; J gene: TRBJ1-6; D gene: TRBD1; CDR3 DNA: TGTGCCAGCAGTTTCCGGACAGGGCAGGGAAATTCACCCCTCCACTTT; CDR3 protein: CASSFRTGQGNSPLHF
V gene: TRBV10-3; clone size: .; J gene: TRBJ1-3; D gene: .; CDR3 DNA: TGTGCCATCAGCTACACGACAGACGGAAACACCATATATTTT; CDR3 protein: CAISYTTDGNTIYF
V gene: TRBV30; clone size: .; J gene: TRBJ1-2; D gene: TRBD1; CDR3 DNA: TGTGCCTGGAGTGGACAGGGAATGTATGGCTACACCTTC; CDR3 protein: CAWSGQGMYGYTF
V gene: TRBV5-5; clone size: .; J gene: TRBJ2-7; D gene: TRBD1; CDR3 DNA: TGTGCCAGCAGCCTCACAGGGGGTAGATACGAGCAGTACTTC; CDR3 protein: CASSLTGGRYEQYF
V gene: TRBV25-1; clone size: .; J gene: TRBJ1-2; D gene: TRBD1; CDR3 DNA: TGTGCCAGCAGTGAGAGAGCAGGGGGTTACTATGGCTACACCTTC; CDR3 protein: CASSERAGGYYGYTF
V gene: TRBV7-3; clone size: .; J gene: TRBJ1-2; D gene: .; CDR3 DNA: TGTGCCAGCAGCCTTACAGGGTACCCTAACTATGGCTACACCTTC; CDR3 protein: CASSLTGYPNYGYTF
V gene: TRBV13; clone size: .; J gene: TRBJ1-4; D gene: .; CDR3 DNA: TGTGCCAGCAGCACTGGACAGTACCGGCAGGGGAAACTGTTTTTT; CDR3 protein: CASSTGQYRQGKLFF
V gene: TRBV29-1; clone size: once; J gene: TRBJ2-5; D gene: .; CDR3 DNA: TGCAGCGTTGGGGAATTGGAGGGAGGAGAGACCCAGTACTTC; CDR3 protein: CSVGELEGGETQYF
V gene: TRBV7-2; clone size: .; J gene: TRBJ1-3; D gene: .; CDR3 DNA: TGTGCCAGCAGCCCATGGGAAGGGCCAGGGCCCCTCTCTGGAAACACCATATATTTT; CDR3 protein: CASSPWEGPGPLSGNTIYF
V gene: TRBV24-1; clone size: .; J gene: TRBJ2-3; D gene: TRBD2; CDR3 DNA: TGTGCCACCAGTGATATACTAGCGGGGGGGACTACAGATACGCAGTATTTT; CDR3 protein: CATSDILAGGTTDTQYF
V gene: TRBV6-5; clone size: .; J gene: TRBJ2-2; D gene: TRBD1; CDR3 DNA: TGTGCCAGCAGTTGGGGGACAGATAGCGGGGAGCTGTTTTTT; CDR3 protein: CASSWGTDSGELFF
V gene: TRBV25-1; clone size: .; J gene: TRBJ1-3; D gene: .; CDR3 DNA: TGTGCCAGCAGTGCCGCAGGGGCTGGAAACACCATATATTTT; CDR3 protein: CASSAAGAGNTIYF
V gene: TRBV19; clone size: .; J gene: TRBJ2-7; D gene: TRBD2; CDR3 DNA: TGTGCCAGTAGTATGCTCGCGGGGGGGCCCTACGAGCAGTACTTC; CDR3 protein: CASSMLAGGPYEQYF
V gene: TRBV2; clone size: .; J gene: TRBJ2-3; D gene: TRBD1; CDR3 DNA: TGTGCCAGCAGTGGTAGACAGGGGGTCACAGATACGCAGTATTTT; CDR3 protein: CASSGRQGVTDTQYF
V gene: TRBV6-2/TRBV6-3; clone size: .; J gene: TRBJ2-1; D gene: TRBD2; CDR3 DNA: TGTGCCAGCAGTTACAGCGGGGGGGTATACAATGAGCAGTTCTTC; CDR3 protein: CASSYSGGVYNEQFF
V gene: TRBV30; clone size: .; J gene: TRBJ1-2; D gene: .; CDR3 DNA: TGTGCCTGGAGTGTGGCAGGTGGCTACACCTTC; CDR3 protein: CAWSVAGGYTF
V gene: TRBV6-1; clone size: once; J gene: TRBJ2-3; D gene: .; CDR3 DNA: TGTGCCAGCAGTGAAGCGGGGACTAGGGGGCATTTT; CDR3 protein: CASSEAGTRGHF
V gene: TRBV19; clone size: .; J gene: TRBJ1-6; D gene: TRBD1; CDR3 DNA: TGTGCCAGTAGTGACAGGGGAACTAATTCACCCCTCCACTTT; CDR3 protein: CASSDRGTNSPLHF
V gene: TRBV19; clone size: few; J gene: TRBJ2-7; D gene: .; CDR3 DNA: TGTGCCAGTAGTATCCGAGAGGGAAGCCACGAGCAGTACTTC; CDR3 protein: CASSIREGSHEQYF
V gene: TRBV5-1; clone size: .; J gene: TRBJ2-3; D gene: TRBD2; CDR3 DNA: TGCGCCAGCAGCCCAATCCCAGCGGGGGGGACAGATACGCAGTATTTT; CDR3 protein: CASSPIPAGGTDTQYF
V gene: TRBV9; clone size: .; J gene: TRBJ2-2; D gene: .; CDR3 DNA: TGTGCCAGCAGCGTTCATCTAACGAACACCGGGGAGCTGTTTTTT; CDR3 protein: CASSVHLTNTGELFF
V gene: TRBV5-6; clone size: .; J gene: TRBJ1-1; D gene: TRBD1; CDR3 DNA: TGTGCCAGCAGCTCGACAGGGCTGAACACTGAAGCTTTCTTT; CDR3 protein: CASSSTGLNTEAFF
V gene: TRBV5-1; clone size: .; J gene: TRBJ2-7; D gene: .; CDR3 DNA: TGCGCCAGCAGCTTGGCCGGACAGAGTAAATCCTACGAGCAGTACTTC; CDR3 protein: CASSLAGQSKSYEQYF
V gene: TRBV28; clone size: few; J gene: TRBJ1-4; D gene: .; CDR3 DNA: TGTGCCAGTAAAGGGGGGGGGACTAATGAAAAACTGTTTTTT; CDR3 protein: CASKGGGTNEKLFF